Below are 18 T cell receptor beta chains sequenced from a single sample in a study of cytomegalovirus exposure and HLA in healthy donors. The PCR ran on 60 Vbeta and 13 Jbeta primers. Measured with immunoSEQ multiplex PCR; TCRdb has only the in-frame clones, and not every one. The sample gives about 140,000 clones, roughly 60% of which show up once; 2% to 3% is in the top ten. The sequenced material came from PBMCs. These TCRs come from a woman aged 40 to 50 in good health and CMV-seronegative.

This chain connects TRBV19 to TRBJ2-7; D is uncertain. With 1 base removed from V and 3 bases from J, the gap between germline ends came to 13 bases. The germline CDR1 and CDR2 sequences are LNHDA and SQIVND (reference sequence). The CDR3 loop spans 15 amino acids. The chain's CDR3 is CASSIGAGIGYEQYF. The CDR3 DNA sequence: TGTGCCAGTAGTATAGGGGCAGGCATAGGCTACGAGCAGTACTTC.

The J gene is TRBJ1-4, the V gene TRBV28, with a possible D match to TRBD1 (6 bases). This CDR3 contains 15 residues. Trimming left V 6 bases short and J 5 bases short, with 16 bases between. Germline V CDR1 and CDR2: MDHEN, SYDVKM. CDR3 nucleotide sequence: TGTGCCAGCAGCCACCAGGACAGCGAGAATGAAAAACTGTTTTTT. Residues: CASSHQDSENEKLFF.

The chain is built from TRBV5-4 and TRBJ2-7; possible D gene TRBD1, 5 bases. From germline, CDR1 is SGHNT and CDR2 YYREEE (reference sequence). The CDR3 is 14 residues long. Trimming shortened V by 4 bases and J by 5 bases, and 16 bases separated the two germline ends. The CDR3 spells CASSTHGQGDEQYF. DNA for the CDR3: TGTGCCAGCAGCACCCACGGACAAGGCGACGAGCAGTACTTC.

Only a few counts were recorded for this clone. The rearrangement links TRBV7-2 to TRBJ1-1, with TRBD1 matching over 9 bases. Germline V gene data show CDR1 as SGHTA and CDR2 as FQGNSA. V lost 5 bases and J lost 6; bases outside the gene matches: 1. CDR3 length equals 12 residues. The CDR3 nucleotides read TGTGCCAGCAGCCGGGACAGGGCTGAAGCTTTCTTT. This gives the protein CASSRDRAEAFF.

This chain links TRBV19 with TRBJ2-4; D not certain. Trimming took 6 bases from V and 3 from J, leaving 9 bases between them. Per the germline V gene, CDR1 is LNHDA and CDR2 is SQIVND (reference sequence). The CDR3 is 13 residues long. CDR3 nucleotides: TGTGCCAGTAGCCACTCAGGCAAAAACATTCAGTACTTC. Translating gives CASSHSGKNIQYF.

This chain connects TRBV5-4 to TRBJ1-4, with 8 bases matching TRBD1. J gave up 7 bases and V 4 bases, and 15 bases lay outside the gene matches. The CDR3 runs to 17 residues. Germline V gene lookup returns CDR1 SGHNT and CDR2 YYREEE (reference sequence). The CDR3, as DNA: TGTGCCAGCAGCCCCCGACGGACCGGGACAGGAGTTGAAAAACTGTTTTTT. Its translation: CASSPRRTGTGVEKLFF.

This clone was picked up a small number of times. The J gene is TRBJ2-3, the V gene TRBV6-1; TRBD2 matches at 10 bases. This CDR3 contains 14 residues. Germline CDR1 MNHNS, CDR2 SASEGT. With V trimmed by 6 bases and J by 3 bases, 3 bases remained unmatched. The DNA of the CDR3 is TGTGCCAGCAGACTAGCGGGGAGGACAGATACGCAGTATTTT. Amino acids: CASRLAGRTDTQYF.

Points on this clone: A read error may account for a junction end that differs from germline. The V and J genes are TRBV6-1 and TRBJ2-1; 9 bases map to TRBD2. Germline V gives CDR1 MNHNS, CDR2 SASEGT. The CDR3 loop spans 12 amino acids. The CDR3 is CASSEAGGGAIF. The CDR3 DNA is TGTGCCAGCAGTGAAGCGGGCGGGGGGGCTATCTTC.

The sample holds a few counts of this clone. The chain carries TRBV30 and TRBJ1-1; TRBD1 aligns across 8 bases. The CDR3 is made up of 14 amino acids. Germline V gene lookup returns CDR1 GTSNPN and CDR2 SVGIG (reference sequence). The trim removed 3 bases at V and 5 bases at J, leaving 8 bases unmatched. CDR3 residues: CAWSRTGGATEAFF. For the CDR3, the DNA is TGTGCCTGGAGCCGTACAGGGGGGGCGACTGAAGCTTTCTTT.

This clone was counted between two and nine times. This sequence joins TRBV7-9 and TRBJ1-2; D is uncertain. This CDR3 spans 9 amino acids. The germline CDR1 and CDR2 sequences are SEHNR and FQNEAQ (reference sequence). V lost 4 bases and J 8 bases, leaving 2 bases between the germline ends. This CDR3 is CASSSGYTF. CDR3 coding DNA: TGTGCCAGCAGCTCGGGCTACACCTTC.

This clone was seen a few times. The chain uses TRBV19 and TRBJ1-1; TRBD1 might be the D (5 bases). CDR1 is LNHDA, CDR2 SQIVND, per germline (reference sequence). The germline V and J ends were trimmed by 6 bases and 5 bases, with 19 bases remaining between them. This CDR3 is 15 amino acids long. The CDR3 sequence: CASRTQGGGWTEAFF. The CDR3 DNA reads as TGTGCCAGTAGAACTCAGGGTGGCGGTTGGACTGAAGCTTTCTTT.

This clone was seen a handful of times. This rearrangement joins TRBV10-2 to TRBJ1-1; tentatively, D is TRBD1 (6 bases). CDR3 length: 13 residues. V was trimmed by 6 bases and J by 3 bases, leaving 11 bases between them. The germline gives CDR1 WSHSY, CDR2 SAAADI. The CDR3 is CASSSTGYTEAFF. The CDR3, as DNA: TGCGCCAGCAGCTCTACAGGGTACACTGAAGCTTTCTTT.

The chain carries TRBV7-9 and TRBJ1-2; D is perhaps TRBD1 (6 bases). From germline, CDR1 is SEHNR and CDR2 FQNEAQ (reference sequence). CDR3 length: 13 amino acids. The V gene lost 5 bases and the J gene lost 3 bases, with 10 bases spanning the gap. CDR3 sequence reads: CASSLGGDYGYTF. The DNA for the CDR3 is TGTGCCAGCAGCCTAGGGGGGGACTATGGCTACACCTTC.

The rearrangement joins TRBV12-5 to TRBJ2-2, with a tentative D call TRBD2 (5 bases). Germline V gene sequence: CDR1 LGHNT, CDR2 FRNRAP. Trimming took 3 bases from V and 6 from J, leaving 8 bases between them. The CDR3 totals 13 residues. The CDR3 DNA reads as TGTGCTAGTGGTTTAAGGGAGCCCGGGGAGCTGTTTTTT. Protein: CASGLREPGELFF.

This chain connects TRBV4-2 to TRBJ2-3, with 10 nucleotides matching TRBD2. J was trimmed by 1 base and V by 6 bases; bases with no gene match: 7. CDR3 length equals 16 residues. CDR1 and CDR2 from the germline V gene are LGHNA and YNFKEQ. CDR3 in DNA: TGTGCCAGCAGGCTAGACGGGACTAGCGGCACAGATACGCAGTATTTT. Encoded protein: CASRLDGTSGTDTQYF.

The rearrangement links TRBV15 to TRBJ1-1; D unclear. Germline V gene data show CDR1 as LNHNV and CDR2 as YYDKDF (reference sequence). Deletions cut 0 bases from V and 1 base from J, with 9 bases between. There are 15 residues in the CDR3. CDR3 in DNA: TGTGCCACCAGCAGAGATCCACAGAGGAACACTGAAGCTTTCTTT. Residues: CATSRDPQRNTEAFF.

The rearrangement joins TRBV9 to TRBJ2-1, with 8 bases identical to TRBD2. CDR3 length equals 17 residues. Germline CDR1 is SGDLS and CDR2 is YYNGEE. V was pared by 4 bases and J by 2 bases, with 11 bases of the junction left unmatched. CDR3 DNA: TGTGCCAGCAGCCCCCGTGGAGCGGGGGTGACCTACAATGAGCAGTTCTTC. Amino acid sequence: CASSPRGAGVTYNEQFF.

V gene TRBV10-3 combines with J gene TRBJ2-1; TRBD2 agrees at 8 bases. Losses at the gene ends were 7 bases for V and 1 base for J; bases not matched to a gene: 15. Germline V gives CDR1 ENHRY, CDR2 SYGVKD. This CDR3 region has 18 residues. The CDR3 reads CAIKGSSGGAGSYNEQFF. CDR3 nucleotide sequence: TGTGCCATCAAGGGGAGCTCCGGGGGGGCAGGGTCCTACAATGAGCAGTTCTTC.